This TCR beta chain comes out of a study of identifying expanded T cells in peripheral blood. Whole-study findings and limits: Over around two and four weeks, about 16 and 20 clones changed, versus more than 1 between replicates.

Generated by immunoSEQ multiplex PCR, the TCRdb table keeps only in-frame clones and is missing some. The sample carries about 110,000 clones, 88% recorded once. The CDR3 runs 14 residues. Deletions cut 3 bases from V and 2 bases from J, with 9 bases between. Germline-derived CDR1 and CDR2 are SGDLS and YYNGEE. As regards this clone: Antigen: not known.

Source material: blood. This sequence originates from a person aged 18 to 75 in good health. The chain uses TRBV9 and TRBJ1-5; no clear D. The CDR3 bases are TGTGCCAGCAGCGGTCCTTACGGCAATCAGCCCCAGCATTTT. Translated, it gives CASSGPYGNQPQHF.